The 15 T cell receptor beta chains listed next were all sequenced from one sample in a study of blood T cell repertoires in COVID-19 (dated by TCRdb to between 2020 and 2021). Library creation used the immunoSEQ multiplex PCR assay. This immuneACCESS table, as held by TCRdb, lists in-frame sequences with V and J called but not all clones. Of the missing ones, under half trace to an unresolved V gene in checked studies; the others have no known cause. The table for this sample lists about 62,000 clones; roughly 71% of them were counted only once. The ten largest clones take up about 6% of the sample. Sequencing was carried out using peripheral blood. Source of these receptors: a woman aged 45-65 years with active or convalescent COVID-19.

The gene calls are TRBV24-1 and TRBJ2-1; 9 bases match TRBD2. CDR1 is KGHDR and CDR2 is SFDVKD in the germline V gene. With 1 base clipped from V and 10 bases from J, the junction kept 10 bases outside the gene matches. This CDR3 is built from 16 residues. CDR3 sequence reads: CATSDFSGRPPYEQFF. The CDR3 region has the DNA TGTGCCACCAGTGATTTTAGCGGGAGACCCCCATACGAGCAGTTCTTC.

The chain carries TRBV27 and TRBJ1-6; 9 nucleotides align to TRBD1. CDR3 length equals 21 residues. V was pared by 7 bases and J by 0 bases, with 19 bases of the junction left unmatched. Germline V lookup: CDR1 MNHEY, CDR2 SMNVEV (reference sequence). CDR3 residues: CASMFFQRDRANRSYNSPLHF. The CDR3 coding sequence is TGTGCCAGCATGTTTTTCCAGCGGGACAGGGCCAACCGCTCCTATAATTCACCCCTCCACTTT.

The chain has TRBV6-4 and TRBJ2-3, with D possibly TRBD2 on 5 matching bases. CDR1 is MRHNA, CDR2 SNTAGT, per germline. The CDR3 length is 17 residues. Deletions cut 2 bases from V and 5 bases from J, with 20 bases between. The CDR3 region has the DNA TGTGCCAGCAGTGACGAGGGTAAGGACCGAGGAGAAGATACGCAGTATTTT. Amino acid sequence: CASSDEGKDRGEDTQYF.

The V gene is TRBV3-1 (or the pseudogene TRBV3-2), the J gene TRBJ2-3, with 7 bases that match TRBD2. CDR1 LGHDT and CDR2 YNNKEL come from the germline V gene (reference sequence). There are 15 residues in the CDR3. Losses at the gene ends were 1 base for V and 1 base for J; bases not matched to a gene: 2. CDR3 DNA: TGTGCCAGCAGCCAAGGCGGGAGAGGCACAGATACGCAGTATTTT. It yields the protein CASSQGGRGTDTQYF.

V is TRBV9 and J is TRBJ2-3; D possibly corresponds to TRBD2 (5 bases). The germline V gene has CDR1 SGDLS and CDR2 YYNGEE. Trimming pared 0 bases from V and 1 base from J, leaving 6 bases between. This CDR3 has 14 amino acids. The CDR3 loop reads CASSVAAGTDTQYF. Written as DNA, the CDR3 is TGTGCCAGCAGCGTAGCAGCGGGCACAGATACGCAGTATTTT.

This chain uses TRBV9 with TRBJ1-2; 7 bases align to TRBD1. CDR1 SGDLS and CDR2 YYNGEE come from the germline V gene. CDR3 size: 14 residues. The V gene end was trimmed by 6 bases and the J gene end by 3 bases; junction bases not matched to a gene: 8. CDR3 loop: CASTPRGRDYGYTF. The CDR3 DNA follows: TGTGCCAGCACCCCAAGGGGGCGCGACTATGGCTACACCTTC.

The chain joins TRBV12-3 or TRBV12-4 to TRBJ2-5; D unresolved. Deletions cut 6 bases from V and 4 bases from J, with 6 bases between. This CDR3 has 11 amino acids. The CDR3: CASRQRETQYF. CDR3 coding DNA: TGTGCCAGCAGGCAGCGAGAGACCCAGTACTTC.

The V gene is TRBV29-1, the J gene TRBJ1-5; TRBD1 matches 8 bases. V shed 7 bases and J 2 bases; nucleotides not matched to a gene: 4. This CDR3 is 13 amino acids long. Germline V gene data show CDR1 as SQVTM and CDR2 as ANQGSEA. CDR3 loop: CSGSTGGNQPQHF. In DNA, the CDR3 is TGCAGCGGATCGACAGGGGGCAATCAGCCCCAGCATTTT. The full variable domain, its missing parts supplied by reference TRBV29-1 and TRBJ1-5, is SAVISQKPSRDICQRGTSLTIQCQVDSQVTMMFWYRQQPGQSLTLIATANQGSEATYESGFVIDKFPISRPNLTFSTLTVSNMSPEDSSIYLCSGSTGGNQPQHFGDGTRLSIL.

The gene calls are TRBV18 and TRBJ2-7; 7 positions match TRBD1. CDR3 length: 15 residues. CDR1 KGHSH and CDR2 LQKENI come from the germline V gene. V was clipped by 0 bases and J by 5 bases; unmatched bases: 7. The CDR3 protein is CASSPPTRGSHEQYF. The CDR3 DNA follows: TGTGCCAGCTCACCACCGACCAGGGGGAGCCACGAGCAGTACTTC. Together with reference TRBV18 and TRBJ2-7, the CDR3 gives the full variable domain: NAGVMQNPRHLVRRRGQEARLRCSPMKGHSHVYWYRQLPEEGLKFMVYLQKENIIDESGMPKERFSAEFPKEGPSILRIQQVVRGDSAAYFCASSPPTRGSHEQYFGPGTRLTVT.

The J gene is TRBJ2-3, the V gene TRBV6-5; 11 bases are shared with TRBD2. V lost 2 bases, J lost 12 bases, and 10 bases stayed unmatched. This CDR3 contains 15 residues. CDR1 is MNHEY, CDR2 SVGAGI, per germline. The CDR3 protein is CASSYQGLAGGAQYF. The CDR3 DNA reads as TGTGCCAGCAGTTACCAGGGGCTAGCGGGAGGAGCACAGTATTTT.

The CDR3 nucleotides are TGTGCCAGCAGTGCCTACAGGGGGCTGAGCACTGAAGCTTTCTTT. Residues: CASSAYRGLSTEAFF. The chain recombines TRBV27 with TRBJ1-1; 9 bases align to TRBD1. This CDR3 comprises 15 residues. Losses at the gene ends were 5 bases for V and 4 bases for J; bases not matched to a gene: 8. CDR1 and CDR2 from the germline V gene are MNHEY and SMNVEV (reference sequence).

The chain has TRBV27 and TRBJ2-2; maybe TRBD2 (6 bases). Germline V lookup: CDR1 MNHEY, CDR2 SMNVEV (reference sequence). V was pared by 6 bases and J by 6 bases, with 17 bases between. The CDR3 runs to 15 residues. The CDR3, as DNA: TGTGCCAGCAGGCCGGGACGGGAGATAGCCGGGGAGCTGTTTTTT. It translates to CASRPGREIAGELFF.

The CDR3 DNA reads TGTGCCAGCAACACAGGGCTCTATGGCTACACCTTC. It translates to CASNTGLYGYTF. This rearrangement joins TRBV2 to TRBJ1-2; D might be TRBD1 (6 bases). The CDR3 spans 12 residues. CDR1 SNHLY and CDR2 FYNNEI come from the germline V gene. V was shortened by 7 bases and J by 4 bases, with 10 bases between the two germline ends.

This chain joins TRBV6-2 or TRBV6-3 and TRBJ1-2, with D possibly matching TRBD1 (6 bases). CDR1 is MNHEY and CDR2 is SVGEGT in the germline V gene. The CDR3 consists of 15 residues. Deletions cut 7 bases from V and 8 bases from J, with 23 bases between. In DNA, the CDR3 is TGTGCCAGCATTTTCTCCCCCGGGACAATGGTGGGCTACACCTTC. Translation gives CASIFSPGTMVGYTF.

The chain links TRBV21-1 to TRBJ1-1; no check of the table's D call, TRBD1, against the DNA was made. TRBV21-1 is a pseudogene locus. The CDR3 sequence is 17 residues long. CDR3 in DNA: TGTGCCAGCACCATACAGGGGGCGAAAGACACGAACACTGAAGCTTTCTTT. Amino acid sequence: CASTIQGAKDTNTEAFF.